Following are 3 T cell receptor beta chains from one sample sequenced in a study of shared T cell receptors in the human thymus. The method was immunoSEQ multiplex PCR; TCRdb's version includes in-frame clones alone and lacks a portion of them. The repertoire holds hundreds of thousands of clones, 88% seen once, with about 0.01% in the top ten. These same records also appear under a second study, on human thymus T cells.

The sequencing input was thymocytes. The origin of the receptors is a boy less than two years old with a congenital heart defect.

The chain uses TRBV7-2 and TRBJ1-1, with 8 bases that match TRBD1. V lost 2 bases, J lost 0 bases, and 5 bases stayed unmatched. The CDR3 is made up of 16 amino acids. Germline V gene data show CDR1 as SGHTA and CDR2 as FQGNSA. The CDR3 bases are TGTGCCAGCAGCTTAATCCGGGACAGGTTGAACACTGAAGCTTTCTTT. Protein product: CASSLIRDRLNTEAFF.

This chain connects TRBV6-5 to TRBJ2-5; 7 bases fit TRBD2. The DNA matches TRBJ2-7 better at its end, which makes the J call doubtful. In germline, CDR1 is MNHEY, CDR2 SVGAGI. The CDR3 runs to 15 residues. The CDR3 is CASSYRAGKPYEQYF. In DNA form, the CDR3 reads TGTGCCAGCAGTTACCGAGCGGGAAAGCCCTACGAGCAGTACTTC.

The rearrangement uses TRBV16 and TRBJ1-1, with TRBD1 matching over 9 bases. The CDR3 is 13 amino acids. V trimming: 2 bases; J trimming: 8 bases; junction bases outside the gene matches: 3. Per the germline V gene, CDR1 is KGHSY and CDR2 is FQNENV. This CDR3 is CASSQDGTGEAFF. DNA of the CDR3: TGTGCCAGCAGCCAAGACGGGACAGGGGAAGCTTTCTTT.